This T cell receptor (beta chain) was identified in a study of control samples from healthy donors and cancer patients. The V end lost 3 bases, the J end lost 3 bases, and 7 bases lay between the germline ends. The CDR3 is 13 amino acids. The V gene's germline CDR1 is ENHRY and CDR2 SYGVKD. TCRdb keeps only in-frame clones here, not all; method: immunoSEQ multiplex PCR. The data show about 130,000 clones, roughly 89% seen once. This clonotype was sampled from a man younger than 35 in good health. The sample was blood. The rearrangement uses TRBV10-3 and TRBJ2-3; D call uncertain. CDR3 DNA: TGTGCCATCAGTGAATCCAGAACAGATACGCAGTATTTT. Protein: CAISESRTDTQYF.